These T cell receptor beta chains were read from a single sample in a study of T cell repertoires in cytomegalovirus infection. TCRdb re-analysed the reads in MiXCR, keeping a single row per CDR3 protein. The data show approximately 500,000 distinct CDR3 sequences, about 10% seen once. The material sequenced was PBMCs. The receptors shown here come from a human donor in good health (CMV status not recorded). Some clones in this sample may be carry-over from other donors' samples. CDR3s include the opening cysteine and the closing phenylalanine or tryptophan. A D gene is named only where the DNA matches it firmly. The size of a clone is reported for some rows only, either as once, few or many, or as a class for expanded clones.

D: .
length: 16
size: many
V: TRBV11-2
J: TRBJ2-3
DNA: TGTGCCAGCAGCTTAGGGCAGGGAGGTCACACAGATACGCAGTATTTT
CDR3: CASSLGQGGHTDTQYF

D: TRBD1
length: 14
size: .
V: TRBV10-3
J: TRBJ2-2
DNA: TGTGCCATCCGTGGAAGGGGGCAGGACGGGGAGCTGTTTTTT
CDR3: CAIRGRGQDGELFF

D: TRBD1
length: 14
size: many
V: TRBV7-9
J: TRBJ1-1
DNA: TGTGCCAGCAGCTTAGTCCAGGGGGACACTGAAGCTTTCTTT
CDR3: CASSLVQGDTEAFF

D: .
length: 13
size: many
V: TRBV7-8
J: TRBJ1-4
DNA: TGTGCCAGCAGCTTGAGGGTTAATGAAAAACTGTTTTTT
CDR3: CASSLRVNEKLFF

D: TRBD1
length: 15
size: many
V: TRBV19
J: TRBJ1-2
DNA: TGTGCCAGTAGTACGACAGGGAAGGGAACCTATGGCTACACCTTC
CDR3: CASSTTGKGTYGYTF

D: TRBD1
length: 15
size: .
V: TRBV28
J: TRBJ2-5
DNA: TGTGCCAGCAGTTTGCCCACAGGGGCTAAAGAGACCCAGTACTTC
CDR3: CASSLPTGAKETQYF

D: TRBD1
length: 15
size: .
V: TRBV11-2
J: TRBJ1-6
DNA: TGTGCCAGCAGCCCCGCGGACAGGGATAATTCACCCCTCCACTTT
CDR3: CASSPADRDNSPLHF

D: .
length: 16
size: many
V: TRBV7-9
J: TRBJ1-1
DNA: TGTGCCAGCAGCTTAAGAAGGGGTGGTGGGAACACTGAAGCTTTCTTT
CDR3: CASSLRRGGGNTEAFF

D: .
length: 15
size: .
V: TRBV5-1
J: TRBJ2-6
DNA: TGCGCCAGCAGCTTTGAGCCCTCTGGGGCCAACGTCCTGACTTTC
CDR3: CASSFEPSGANVLTF

D: TRBD2
length: 16
size: many
V: TRBV11-2
J: TRBJ2-3
DNA: TGTGCCAGCAGCTTAATTAAGCGGGGGGGCCCAGATACGCAGTATTTT
CDR3: CASSLIKRGGPDTQYF

D: .
length: 14
size: few
V: TRBV29-1
J: TRBJ1-2
DNA: TGCAGCGTTGAAAAGGGTTACGCGGGGAATGGCTACACCTTC
CDR3: CSVEKGYAGNGYTF

D: .
length: 13
size: .
V: TRBV7-9
J: TRBJ2-1
DNA: TGTGCCAGCAGCTTGGACTCCCCCCGTTCAAAGTTCTTC
CDR3: CASSLDSPRSKFF

D: .
length: 13
size: .
V: TRBV5-1
J: TRBJ1-2
DNA: TGCGCCAGCAGCAACGAGGGGGGCTATGGCTACACCTTC
CDR3: CASSNEGGYGYTF

D: .
length: 14
size: many
V: TRBV11-2
J: TRBJ2-7
DNA: TGTGCCAGCAGCTTGGAGGGACCGACTTACGAGCAGTACTTC
CDR3: CASSLEGPTYEQYF

D: TRBD1
length: 17
size: many
V: TRBV27
J: TRBJ2-1
DNA: TGTGCCAGCAGCCAGACAGGGGGAATCGTTTCCTACAATGAGCAGTTCTTC
CDR3: CASSQTGGIVSYNEQFF

D: .
length: 19
size: few
V: TRBV4-1
J: TRBJ2-5
DNA: TGCGCCAGCAGCCAAGAGAGAATTTCCTCACCGGGGGACCAAGAGACCCAGTACTTC
CDR3: CASSQERISSPGDQETQYF

D: .
length: 17
size: many
V: TRBV6-5
J: TRBJ1-2
DNA: TGTGCCAGCAGTTACGCACCCTACCTAGACAGCCGGAATCACTACACCTTC
CDR3: CASSYAPYLDSRNHYTF

D: .
length: 12
size: many
V: TRBV6-5
J: TRBJ2-7
DNA: TGTGCCAGCGGGCGTGAGCCCTACGAGCAGTACTTC
CDR3: CASGREPYEQYF

D: .
length: 17
size: many
V: TRBV19
J: TRBJ1-4
DNA: TGTGCCAGTAGTACCCCGCGCCGGACTGGGATCAATGAAAAACTGTTTTTT
CDR3: CASSTPRRTGINEKLFF

D: .
length: 10
size: many
V: TRBV4-2
J: TRBJ1-3
DNA: TGTGCAAGCGGGTGGGACACCATATATTTT
CDR3: CASGWDTIYF

D: TRBD1
length: 12
size: many
V: TRBV6-2/TRBV6-3
J: TRBJ1-1
DNA: TGTGCCAGCAGTTACCCGGACAGGGACGCTTTCTTT
CDR3: CASSYPDRDAFF

D: TRBD1
length: 17
size: many
V: TRBV19
J: TRBJ1-1
DNA: TGTGCCAGTAGTATAGTTCTCCGCCGGGACAGGGGACACGAAGCTTTCTTT
CDR3: CASSIVLRRDRGHEAFF

D: .
length: 15
size: .
V: TRBV7-9
J: TRBJ2-2
DNA: TGTGCCAGCAGCTTAGCGGGGTCTATCGCCGGGGAGCTGTTTTTT
CDR3: CASSLAGSIAGELFF

D: .
length: 14
size: many
V: TRBV7-2
J: TRBJ2-7
DNA: TGTGCCAGCAGCCCCGGCGGAGGGGCCTACGAGCAGTACTTC
CDR3: CASSPGGGAYEQYF

D: .
length: 12
size: many
V: TRBV27
J: TRBJ1-2
DNA: TGTGCCACTCACCAGGGGACCTATGGCTACACCTTC
CDR3: CATHQGTYGYTF

D: TRBD1
length: 15
size: many
V: TRBV7-9
J: TRBJ1-1
DNA: TGTGCCAGCAGCACCGAAACTCAGACAGGGGGCGAAGCTTTCTTT
CDR3: CASSTETQTGGEAFF

D: TRBD2
length: 16
size: few
V: TRBV5-4
J: TRBJ2-7
DNA: TGTGCCAGCAGTCACACCGGGACTACCCGCTCCTACGAGCAGTACTTC
CDR3: CASSHTGTTRSYEQYF

D: TRBD1
length: 15
size: many
V: TRBV7-2
J: TRBJ2-2
DNA: TGTGCCAGCGGGAGGACAGGGGTGAACACCGGGGAGCTGTTTTTT
CDR3: CASGRTGVNTGELFF

D: TRBD1
length: 15
size: many
V: TRBV11-2
J: TRBJ1-2
DNA: TGTGCCAGCAGCCCAAGTCGGGGACAGGGATATGGCTACACCTTC
CDR3: CASSPSRGQGYGYTF

D: TRBD1
length: 13
size: many
V: TRBV28
J: TRBJ2-7
DNA: TGTGCCAGCAGTTTCAACAGGGGATACGAGCAGTACTTC
CDR3: CASSFNRGYEQYF

D: .
length: 15
size: many
V: TRBV28
J: TRBJ2-7
DNA: TGTGCCAGCAGCTACCGGCAGGGACCGACCTACGAGCAGTACTTC
CDR3: CASSYRQGPTYEQYF

D: .
length: 17
size: many
V: TRBV20-1
J: TRBJ2-7
DNA: TGCAGTGCTAGAGCGGGGTATGTCGGGAGCCCCACCTACGAGCAGTACTTC
CDR3: CSARAGYVGSPTYEQYF

D: .
length: 16
size: many
V: TRBV4-1
J: TRBJ2-1
DNA: TGCGCCAGCAGCCAAGATCCTAGTAGCTCCTACAATGAGCAGTTCTTC
CDR3: CASSQDPSSSYNEQFF

D: .
length: 15
size: many
V: TRBV27
J: TRBJ2-7
DNA: TGTGCCAGCAGTTTAACCCGGGCTCCAACCTACGAGCAGTACTTC
CDR3: CASSLTRAPTYEQYF

D: .
length: 13
size: many
V: TRBV7-9
J: TRBJ1-1
DNA: TGTGCCAGCAGCCCAACATTGGGCACTGAAGCTTTCTTT
CDR3: CASSPTLGTEAFF

D: .
length: 14
size: many
V: TRBV27
J: TRBJ2-4
DNA: TGTGCCAGTCAGGGGACACCCTTCCGGGACATTCAGTACTTC
CDR3: CASQGTPFRDIQYF

D: TRBD2
length: 16
size: many
V: TRBV4-2
J: TRBJ2-7
DNA: TGTGCCAGCAGCCAAGTTCTGCGGGAGGCGGCCTACGAGCAGTACTTC
CDR3: CASSQVLREAAYEQYF

D: .
length: 15
size: few
V: TRBV4-2
J: TRBJ1-2
DNA: TGTGCCAGCAGCCAAGATGTGGGGAGAGAAAATGGCTACACCTTC
CDR3: CASSQDVGRENGYTF

D: TRBD1
length: 17
size: .
V: TRBV19
J: TRBJ1-2
DNA: TGTGCCAGTAGTCCTCCCGGGACAGGGACGCGGTCGAGTGGCTACACCTTC
CDR3: CASSPPGTGTRSSGYTF

D: .
length: 12
size: many
V: TRBV12-3/TRBV12-4
J: TRBJ2-7
DNA: TGTGCCAGCGGGACCCTTACCTACGAGCAGTACTTC
CDR3: CASGTLTYEQYF

D: TRBD2
length: 14
size: few
V: TRBV6-6
J: TRBJ2-7
DNA: TGTGCCAGCAGCGGGACTAGCGGGAGCCACGAGCAGTACTTC
CDR3: CASSGTSGSHEQYF

D: .
length: 15
size: .
V: TRBV12-3/TRBV12-4
J: TRBJ2-2
DNA: TGTGCCAGCAGTTTAGTGCAGGGAATTACCGGGGAGCTGTTTTTT
CDR3: CASSLVQGITGELFF

D: .
length: 17
size: few
V: TRBV28
J: TRBJ2-4
DNA: TGTGCCAGCAGTTTAGAGTCGGGGAGTATAGCCAAAAACATTCAGTACTTC
CDR3: CASSLESGSIAKNIQYF

D: .
length: 13
size: many
V: TRBV7-2
J: TRBJ1-2
DNA: TGTGCCAGCAGCTCTCTTAGTGGGAACGGCTACACCTTC
CDR3: CASSSLSGNGYTF

D: TRBD2
length: 14
size: many
V: TRBV5-5
J: TRBJ2-1
DNA: TGTGCCAGCAGCTTGGGGACTAGCGGAATTGAGCAGTTCTTC
CDR3: CASSLGTSGIEQFF

D: .
length: 13
size: few
V: TRBV20-1
J: TRBJ1-2
DNA: TGCAGTGGATGGGGGGCCTTCTCCAGAGGCTACACCTTC
CDR3: CSGWGAFSRGYTF

D: .
length: 16
size: .
V: TRBV19
J: TRBJ1-4
DNA: TGTGCCAGTAGTCCCCCGGCCGGGAGGAGTAATGAAAAACTGTTTTTT
CDR3: CASSPPAGRSNEKLFF

D: .
length: 15
size: few
V: TRBV7-9
J: TRBJ1-1
DNA: TGTGCCAGCAGCCTCCGCAGGGATGGGCCCACTGAAGCTTTCTTT
CDR3: CASSLRRDGPTEAFF

D: TRBD1
length: 12
size: .
V: TRBV20-1
J: TRBJ1-1
DNA: TGCAGTGGGGGAGGACAGGAGACTGAAGCTTTCTTT
CDR3: CSGGGQETEAFF

D: TRBD2
length: 17
size: .
V: TRBV13
J: TRBJ2-1
DNA: TGTGCCAGCAGCAACCCTACGACTAGCCCGCCAGGAAATGAGCAGTTCTTC
CDR3: CASSNPTTSPPGNEQFF

D: .
length: 15
size: few
V: TRBV9
J: TRBJ1-2
DNA: TGTGCCAGCAGCGTAGCCACGGGTCCCAACTATGGCTACACCTTC
CDR3: CASSVATGPNYGYTF

D: TRBD1
length: 17
size: few
V: TRBV2
J: TRBJ1-2
DNA: TGTGCCAGCAGTGGAGGACAGGGAAACAGAAGGGACTATGGCTACACCTTC
CDR3: CASSGGQGNRRDYGYTF

D: .
length: 15
size: few
V: TRBV10-3
J: TRBJ1-5
DNA: TGTGCCATCAGTGGGGAAGCCCACGGAGGCCAGCCCCAGCATTTT
CDR3: CAISGEAHGGQPQHF

D: .
length: 15
size: many
V: TRBV12-3/TRBV12-4
J: TRBJ2-3
DNA: TGTGCCAGCAGTTCGGCGGTTCCGGGCACAGATACGCAGTATTTT
CDR3: CASSSAVPGTDTQYF

D: .
length: 14
size: many
V: TRBV6-1
J: TRBJ2-1
DNA: TGTGCCAGCAGGTCCGGGACCCGTGATAATGAGCAGTTCTTC
CDR3: CASRSGTRDNEQFF

D: TRBD1
length: 16
size: many
V: TRBV7-3
J: TRBJ1-1
DNA: TGTGCCAGCAGCTTAACAAAGGGACAGGAGAACACTGAAGCTTTCTTT
CDR3: CASSLTKGQENTEAFF

D: .
length: 16
size: many
V: TRBV6-1
J: TRBJ1-3
DNA: TGTGCCAGCAGTGATAACTGGGGATGGTCTGGAAACACCATATATTTT
CDR3: CASSDNWGWSGNTIYF